The rows below give T cell receptor beta chains drawn from one sample of a study of shared clonotypes between healthy human individuals. Data came from immunoSEQ multiplex PCR; TCRdb stores just in-frame clones and leaves some out. Of some 2,100,000 clones listed, approximately 94% are singletons. The sample was naive CD8+ T cells from PBMCs. The receptor set was obtained from a man aged 18 to 35 in good health. Some clones in this sample may be carry-over from other donors' samples. CDR3s include the opening cysteine and the closing phenylalanine or tryptophan. The D gene is left open where the match is weak. Clone size appears in some rows only: once, few, many, or a class for an expanded clone.

j_gene,v_gene,d_gene,abundance,CDR3aa,CDR3nt
TRBJ2-7,TRBV4-1,TRBD2,NA,CASSQGGPGYEQYF,TGCGCCAGCAGCCAGGGAGGGCCAGGATACGAGCAGTACTTC
TRBJ2-7,TRBV9,NA,NA,CASSLGDTTEQYF,TGTGCCAGCAGCTTAGGGGACACCACCGAGCAGTACTTC
TRBJ1-1,TRBV5-8,NA,NA,CASSLAATDEAFF,TGTGCCAGCAGCTTGGCGGCAACCGATGAAGCTTTCTTT
TRBJ2-7,TRBV19,NA,NA,CASSMSLGFLYEQYF,TGTGCCAGTAGTATGTCTCTGGGATTCCTTTACGAGCAGTACTTC
TRBJ1-2,TRBV19,NA,NA,CASSHTGTSADYGYTF,TGTGCCAGTAGCCACACCGGGACGTCGGCTGACTATGGCTACACCTTC
TRBJ2-1,TRBV10-1,TRBD2,NA,CASSEFGTSGFNEQFF,TGCGCCAGCAGTGAGTTCGGGACTAGCGGTTTTAATGAGCAGTTCTTC
TRBJ1-1,TRBV9,NA,NA,CASSVGGAHKYTEAFF,TGTGCCAGCAGCGTAGGTGGGGCACATAAGTACACTGAAGCTTTCTTT
TRBJ1-5,TRBV6-6,TRBD1,NA,CASSEKGAYQPQHF,TGTGCCAGCAGCGAAAAGGGGGCCTATCAGCCCCAGCATTTT
TRBJ2-1,TRBV27,TRBD1,once,CASSFRDSLYNEQFF,TGTGCCAGCAGTTTCCGGGACAGCCTTTACAATGAGCAGTTCTTC
TRBJ2-7,TRBV7-8,NA,NA,CASSRDRLEQYF,TGTGCCAGCAGCCGGGACCGGCTCGAGCAGTACTTC
TRBJ1-2,TRBV14,NA,NA,CASSQRGGSDGYTF,TGTGCCAGCAGCCAAAGGGGGGGAAGCGATGGCTACACCTTC
TRBJ2-3,TRBV27,NA,NA,CASSYGPVPTDTQYF,TGTGCCAGCAGTTACGGCCCCGTTCCTACAGATACGCAGTATTTT
TRBJ2-2,TRBV7-9,NA,NA,CASSLTGSGTGELFF,TGTGCCAGCAGCTTAACAGGGAGCGGGACCGGGGAGCTGTTTTTT
TRBJ2-1,TRBV4-1,TRBD2,NA,CASSLEGGAYNEQFF,TGCGCCAGCAGCCTAGAGGGAGGGGCTTACAATGAGCAGTTCTTC
TRBJ2-1,TRBV4-1,TRBD2,NA,CASSQAARVLAGASSSYNEQFF,TGCGCCAGCAGCCAAGCTGCTCGGGTGCTAGCGGGAGCTTCGAGCTCCTACAATGAGCAGTTCTTC
TRBJ2-1,TRBV4-1,NA,NA,CASSQGLEQFF,TGCGCCAGCAGCCAAGGGCTGGAGCAGTTCTTC
TRBJ2-7,TRBV7-3,TRBD1,NA,CASSLHGLDRGISYEQYF,TGTGCCAGCAGCCTCCACGGTCTCGACAGGGGAATCTCCTACGAGCAGTACTTC
TRBJ2-5,TRBV2,NA,NA,CASSDRVEETQYF,TGTGCCAGCAGTGACAGGGTAGAGGAGACCCAGTACTTC
TRBJ1-1,TRBV15,NA,NA,CATSSHRGGEAFF,TGTGCCACCAGCAGTCATAGGGGTGGGGAGGCTTTCTTT
TRBJ2-7,TRBV7-9,TRBD1,NA,CASSTGQGYEQYF,TGTGCCAGCAGCACCGGACAGGGCTACGAGCAGTACTTC
TRBJ2-7,TRBV7-9,NA,NA,CASSGAPGYEQYF,TGTGCCAGCAGCGGGGCCCCGGGTTACGAGCAGTACTTC
TRBJ2-1,TRBV19,NA,NA,CASNLQGPVTYNEQFF,TGTGCCAGTAATCTCCAGGGGCCAGTCACCTACAATGAGCAGTTCTTC
TRBJ2-2,TRBV2,NA,NA,CASSDGRVVTGELFF,TGTGCCAGCAGTGACGGCAGGGTGGTCACCGGGGAGCTGTTTTTT
TRBJ2-7,TRBV10-3,NA,NA,CAISDIKEGYEQYF,TGTGCCATCAGTGATATTAAGGAAGGCTACGAGCAGTACTTC
TRBJ2-7,TRBV5-8,NA,NA,CASSFPEPASYEQYF,TGTGCCAGCAGCTTTCCGGAACCCGCGTCCTACGAGCAGTACTTC
TRBJ2-5,TRBV28,NA,NA,CASSLRRGRQETQYF,TGTGCCAGCAGTTTGAGGAGGGGTCGCCAAGAGACCCAGTACTTC
TRBJ1-1,TRBV4-1,NA,NA,CASSHGGPEAFF,TGCGCCAGCAGCCACGGGGGCCCTGAAGCTTTCTTT
TRBJ1-4,TRBV7-8,NA,NA,CASSHSPYDGDEKLFF,TGTGCCAGCAGCCACTCGCCTTACGACGGGGATGAAAAACTGTTTTTT
TRBJ2-7,TRBV10-3,NA,NA,CAISDMENNYEQYF,TGTGCCATCAGTGATATGGAGAATAACTACGAGCAGTACTTC
TRBJ2-3,TRBV9,TRBD2,once,CASSAGTTGTDTQYF,TGTGCCAGCAGCGCCGGGACTACCGGCACAGATACGCAGTATTTT
TRBJ1-1,TRBV7-9,NA,NA,CASSLMRRSDEAFF,TGTGCCAGCAGCTTAATGAGGAGATCCGATGAAGCTTTCTTT
TRBJ2-1,TRBV9,NA,NA,CASSVGADATDEQFF,TGTGCCAGCAGCGTAGGAGCGGATGCTACGGATGAGCAGTTCTTC
TRBJ2-7,TRBV11-2,NA,NA,CASNPPTDEQYF,TGTGCCAGCAACCCCCCCACTGACGAGCAGTACTTC
TRBJ1-1,TRBV28,NA,NA,CASSLGEGDTEAFF,TGTGCCAGCAGTTTAGGAGAGGGAGACACTGAAGCTTTCTTT
TRBJ2-4,TRBV28,NA,NA,CASSLTGGSNIQYF,TGTGCCAGCAGTTTGACGGGTGGGTCGAATATTCAGTACTTC
TRBJ2-3,TRBV9,TRBD1,NA,CASSGRDRITDTQYF,TGTGCCAGCAGCGGCCGGGACAGAATAACAGATACGCAGTATTTT
TRBJ1-1,TRBV7-9,NA,NA,CASSLMGNTEAFF,TGTGCCAGCAGCTTAATGGGGAACACTGAAGCTTTCTTT
TRBJ2-3,TRBV29-1,TRBD2,NA,CSVAGGSPSTDTQYF,TGCAGCGTTGCGGGCGGGAGTCCTAGCACAGATACGCAGTATTTT
TRBJ1-2,TRBV5-1,NA,NA,CASSFRDPDYGYTF,TGCGCCAGCAGCTTCAGGGACCCGGACTATGGCTACACCTTC
TRBJ1-5,TRBV19,NA,few,CASRDSNQPQHF,TGTGCCAGCAGGGACAGCAATCAGCCCCAGCATTTT
TRBJ2-7,TRBV11-2,TRBD2,few,CASRGGAYEQYF,TGTGCCAGCAGGGGGGGGGCCTACGAGCAGTACTTC
TRBJ2-7,TRBV2,NA,NA,CASSGERVSYEQYF,TGTGCCAGCAGTGGGGAGCGGGTCTCCTACGAGCAGTACTTC
TRBJ2-7,TRBV19,NA,NA,CASSMNSGYEQYF,TGTGCCAGTAGTATGAATAGTGGCTACGAGCAGTACTTC
TRBJ2-1,TRBV7-9,NA,once,CASSFTDYNEQFF,TGTGCCAGCAGCTTCACGGATTACAATGAGCAGTTCTTC
TRBJ2-3,TRBV7-9,NA,NA,CASSPLSGGEADTQYF,TGTGCCAGCAGCCCGCTTAGTGGCGGAGAGGCAGATACGCAGTATTTT
TRBJ2-1,TRBV29-1,NA,NA,CSADGIAPGNEQFF,TGCAGCGCCGACGGGATTGCCCCGGGCAATGAGCAGTTCTTC
TRBJ2-7,TRBV29-1,NA,NA,CSVAERARYEQYF,TGCAGCGTGGCAGAACGGGCGCGGTACGAGCAGTACTTC
TRBJ1-1,TRBV4-1,TRBD1,NA,CASSQTRDRGTEAFF,TGCGCCAGCAGCCAGACCCGGGACAGAGGGACTGAAGCTTTCTTT
TRBJ1-1,TRBV27,NA,NA,CASSLSPENTEAFF,TGTGCCAGCAGTTTATCGCCTGAGAACACTGAAGCTTTCTTT
TRBJ2-7,TRBV7-2,TRBD2,NA,CASSLGLASEQYF,TGTGCCAGCAGCTTGGGACTAGCAAGCGAGCAGTACTTC
TRBJ1-1,TRBV19,TRBD1,once,CASIIWKGANTEAFF,TGTGCCAGTATAATCTGGAAGGGGGCGAACACTGAAGCTTTCTTT